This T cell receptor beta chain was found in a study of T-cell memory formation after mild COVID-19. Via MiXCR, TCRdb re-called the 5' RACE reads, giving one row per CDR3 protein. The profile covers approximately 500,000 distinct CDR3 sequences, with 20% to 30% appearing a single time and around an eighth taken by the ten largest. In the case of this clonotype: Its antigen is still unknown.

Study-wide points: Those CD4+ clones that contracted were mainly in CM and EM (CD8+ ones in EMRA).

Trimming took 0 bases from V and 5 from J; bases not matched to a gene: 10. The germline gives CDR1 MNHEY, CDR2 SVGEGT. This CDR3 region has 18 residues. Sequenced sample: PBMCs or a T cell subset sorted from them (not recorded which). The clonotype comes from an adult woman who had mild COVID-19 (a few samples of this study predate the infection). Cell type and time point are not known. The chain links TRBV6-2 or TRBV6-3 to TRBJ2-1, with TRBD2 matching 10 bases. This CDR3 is CASSYSRLAGKNDNEQFF. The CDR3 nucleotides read TGTGCCAGCAGTTACTCCAGACTAGCGGGTAAAAATGACAATGAGCAGTTCTTC.